This T cell receptor beta chain was recovered during a study of cytomegalovirus exposure and HLA in healthy donors. V was cut by 2 bases and J by 1 base, with 9 bases left in between. The germline CDR1 and CDR2 sequences are MGHDK and SYGVNS. The CDR3 runs 15 residues. PCR amplification relied on 60 Vbeta primers (plus 13 Jbeta primers). Generated by immunoSEQ multiplex PCR, the TCRdb table keeps only in-frame clones and is missing some. The table lists 95,000 to 150,000 clones, around 81% of them singletons. Sequencing was done on a sample of PBMCs. The receptor was isolated from a middle-aged woman in good health and CMV-seronegative. The rearrangement links TRBV25-1 to TRBJ2-1, with a tentative D call TRBD2 (5 bases). The CDR3 reads CASSEGSGSYNEQFF. The CDR3 DNA is TGTGCCAGCAGTGAAGGGAGCGGATCCTACAATGAGCAGTTCTTC.